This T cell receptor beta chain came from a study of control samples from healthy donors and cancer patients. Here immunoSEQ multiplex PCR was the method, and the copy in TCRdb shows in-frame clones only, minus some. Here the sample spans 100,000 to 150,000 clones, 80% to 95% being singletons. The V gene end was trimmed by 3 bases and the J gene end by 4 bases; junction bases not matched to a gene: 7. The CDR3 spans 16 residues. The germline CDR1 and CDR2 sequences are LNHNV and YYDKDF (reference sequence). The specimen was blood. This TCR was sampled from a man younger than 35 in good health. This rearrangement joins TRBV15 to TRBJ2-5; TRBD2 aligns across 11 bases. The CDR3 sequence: CATSSGSGGAGETQYF. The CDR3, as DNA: TGTGCCACCAGCAGTGGTAGCGGGGGGGCGGGAGAGACCCAGTACTTC.